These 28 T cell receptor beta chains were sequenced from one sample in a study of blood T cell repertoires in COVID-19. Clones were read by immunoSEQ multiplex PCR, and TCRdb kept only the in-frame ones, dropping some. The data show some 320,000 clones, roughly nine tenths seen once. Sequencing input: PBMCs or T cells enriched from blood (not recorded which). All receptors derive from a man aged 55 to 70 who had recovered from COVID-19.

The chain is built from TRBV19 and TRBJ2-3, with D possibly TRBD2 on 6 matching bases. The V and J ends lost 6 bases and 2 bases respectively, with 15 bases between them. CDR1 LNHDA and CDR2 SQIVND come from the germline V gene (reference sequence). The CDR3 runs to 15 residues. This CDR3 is CASSNNGGPTDTQYF. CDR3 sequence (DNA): TGTGCCAGTAGCAATAACGGAGGGCCCACAGATACGCAGTATTTT. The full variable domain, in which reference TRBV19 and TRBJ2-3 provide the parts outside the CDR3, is DGGITQSPKYLFRKEGQNVTLSCEQNLNHDAMYWYRQDPGQGLRLIYYSQIVNDFQKGDIAEGYSVSREKKESFPLTVTSAQKNPTAFYLCASSNNGGPTDTQYFGPGTRLTVL.

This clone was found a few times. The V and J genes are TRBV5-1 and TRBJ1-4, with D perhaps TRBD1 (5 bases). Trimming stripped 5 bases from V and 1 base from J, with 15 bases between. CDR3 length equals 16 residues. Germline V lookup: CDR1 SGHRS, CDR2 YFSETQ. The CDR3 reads CASSYHQQETNEKLFF. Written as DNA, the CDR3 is TGCGCCAGCAGTTATCACCAACAGGAAACTAATGAAAAACTGTTTTTT.

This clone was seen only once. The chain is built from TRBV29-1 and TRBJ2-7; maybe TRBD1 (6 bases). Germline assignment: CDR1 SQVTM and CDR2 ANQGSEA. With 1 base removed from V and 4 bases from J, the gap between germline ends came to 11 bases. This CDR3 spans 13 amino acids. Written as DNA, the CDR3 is TGCAGCGTTGAAGCCCAGGGGAATTACGAGCAGTACTTC. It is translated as CSVEAQGNYEQYF.

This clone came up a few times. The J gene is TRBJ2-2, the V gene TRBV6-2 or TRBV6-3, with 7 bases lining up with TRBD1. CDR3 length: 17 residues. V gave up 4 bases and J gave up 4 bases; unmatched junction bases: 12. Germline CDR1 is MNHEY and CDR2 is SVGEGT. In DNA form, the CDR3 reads TGTGCCAGCAGTTCCCCCACAGGGGTGATGGGCACCGGGGAGCTGTTTTTT. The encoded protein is CASSSPTGVMGTGELFF.

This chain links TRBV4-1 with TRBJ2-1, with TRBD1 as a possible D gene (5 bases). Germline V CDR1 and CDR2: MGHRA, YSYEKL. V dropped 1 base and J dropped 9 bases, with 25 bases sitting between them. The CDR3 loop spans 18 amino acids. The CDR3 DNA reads TGCGCCAGCAGCCAAGGAAGGGTGGGGCAGGGAATCTTTGTTGAGCAGTTCTTC. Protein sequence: CASSQGRVGQGIFVEQFF.

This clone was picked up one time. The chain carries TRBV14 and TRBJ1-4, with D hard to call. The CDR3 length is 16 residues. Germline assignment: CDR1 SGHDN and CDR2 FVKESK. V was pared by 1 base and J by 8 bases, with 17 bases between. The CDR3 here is CASSQVGSMSREKLFF. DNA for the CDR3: TGTGCCAGCAGCCAAGTAGGATCAATGTCTAGGGAAAAACTGTTTTTT. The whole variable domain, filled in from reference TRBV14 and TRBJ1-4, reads EAGVTQFPSHSVIEKGQTVTLRCDPISGHDNLYWYRRVMGKEIKFLLHFVKESKQDESGMPNNRFLAERTGGTYSTLKVQPAELEDSGVYFCASSQVGSMSREKLFFGSGTQLSVL.

The CDR3 loop is CATSDRTGGTSNQPQHF. The CDR3 DNA is TGTGCCACCAGTGACAGGACAGGGGGCACGAGCAATCAGCCCCAGCATTTT. The V call is TRBV24-1, the J call TRBJ1-5; TRBD1 matches at 11 bases. Germline-derived CDR1 and CDR2 are KGHDR and SFDVKD. CDR3 length equals 17 residues. V was clipped by 4 bases and J by 1 base; unmatched bases: 5.

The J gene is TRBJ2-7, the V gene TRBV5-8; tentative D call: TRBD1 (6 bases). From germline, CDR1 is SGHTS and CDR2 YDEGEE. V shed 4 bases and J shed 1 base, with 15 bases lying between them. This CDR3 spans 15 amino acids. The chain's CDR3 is CASSLPGHGSYEQYF. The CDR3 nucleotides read TGTGCCAGCAGCCTTCCGGGACACGGTTCCTACGAGCAGTACTTC.

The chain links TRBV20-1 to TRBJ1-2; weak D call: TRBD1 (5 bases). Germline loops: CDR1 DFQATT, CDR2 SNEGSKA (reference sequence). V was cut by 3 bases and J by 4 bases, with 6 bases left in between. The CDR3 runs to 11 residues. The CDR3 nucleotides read TGCAGTGCTAGCCAGGGCTATGGCTACACCTTC. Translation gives CSASQGYGYTF.

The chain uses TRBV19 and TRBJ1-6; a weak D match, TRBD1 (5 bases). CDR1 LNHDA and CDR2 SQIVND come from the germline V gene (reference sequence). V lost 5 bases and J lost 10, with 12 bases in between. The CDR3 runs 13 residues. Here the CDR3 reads CASSGEGYSPLHF. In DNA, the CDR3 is TGTGCCAGTAGTGGGGAGGGGTACTCACCCCTCCACTTT.

The CDR3 region is CASSYHRASNTEAFF. Written as DNA, the CDR3 is TGTGCCAGCAGTTACCACAGGGCAAGTAACACTGAAGCTTTCTTT. The chain carries TRBV6-5 and TRBJ1-1, with D maybe TRBD1 (6 bases). The V gene's germline CDR1 is MNHEY and CDR2 SVGAGI. The V end lost 2 bases, the J end lost 2 bases, and 12 bases lay between the germline ends. The CDR3 is 15 residues long.

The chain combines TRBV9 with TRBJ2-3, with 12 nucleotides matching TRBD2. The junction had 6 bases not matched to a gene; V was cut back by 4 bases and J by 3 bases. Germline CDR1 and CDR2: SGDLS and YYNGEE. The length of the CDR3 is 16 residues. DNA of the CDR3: TGTGCCAGCAGCACACGGGGACTAGCGGGTACAGATACGCAGTATTTT. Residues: CASSTRGLAGTDTQYF.

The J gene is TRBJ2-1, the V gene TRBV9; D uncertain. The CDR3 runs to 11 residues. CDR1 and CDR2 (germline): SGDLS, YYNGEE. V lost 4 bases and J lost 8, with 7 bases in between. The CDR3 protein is CASSQVDEQFF. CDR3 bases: TGTGCCAGCAGCCAGGTCGATGAGCAGTTCTTC.

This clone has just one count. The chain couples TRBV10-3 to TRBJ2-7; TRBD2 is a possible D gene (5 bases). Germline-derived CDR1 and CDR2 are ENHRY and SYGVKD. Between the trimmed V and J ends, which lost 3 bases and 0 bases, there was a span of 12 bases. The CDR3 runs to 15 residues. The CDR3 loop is CAISDEGGSSYEQYF. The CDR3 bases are TGTGCCATCAGTGACGAGGGCGGTAGCTCCTACGAGCAGTACTTC.

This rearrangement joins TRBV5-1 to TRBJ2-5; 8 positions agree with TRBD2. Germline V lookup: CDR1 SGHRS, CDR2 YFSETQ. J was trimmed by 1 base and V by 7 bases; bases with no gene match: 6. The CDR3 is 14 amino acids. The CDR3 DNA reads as TGCGCCAGCGGCCCGGCGGGGGGCCAAGAGACCCAGTACTTC. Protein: CASGPAGGQETQYF. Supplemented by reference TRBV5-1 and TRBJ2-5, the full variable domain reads KAGVTQTPRYLIKTRGQQVTLSCSPISGHRSVSWYQQTPGQGLQFLFEYFSETQRNKGNFPGRFSGRQFSNSRSEMNVSTLELGDSALYLCASGPAGGQETQYFGPGTRLLVL.

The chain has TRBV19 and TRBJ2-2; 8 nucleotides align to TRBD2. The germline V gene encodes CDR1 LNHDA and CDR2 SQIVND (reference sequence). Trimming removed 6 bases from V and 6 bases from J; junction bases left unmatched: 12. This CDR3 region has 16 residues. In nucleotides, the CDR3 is TGTGCCAGTAGGAACGCCGCGCGGGGGGTCTCCGGGGAGCTGTTTTTT. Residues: CASRNAARGVSGELFF. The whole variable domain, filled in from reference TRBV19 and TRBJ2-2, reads DGGITQSPKYLFRKEGQNVTLSCEQNLNHDAMYWYRQDPGQGLRLIYYSQIVNDFQKGDIAEGYSVSREKKESFPLTVTSAQKNPTAFYLCASRNAARGVSGELFFGEGSRLTVL.

Here the CDR3 DNA reads TGTGCCACCAGCAGAGGATGGGACAGAAGCAATCAGCCCCAGCATTTT. Translating gives CATSRGWDRSNQPQHF. V is TRBV15 and J is TRBJ1-5, with 7 bases matching TRBD1. V was pared by 1 base and J by 1 base, with 4 bases of the junction left unmatched. The CDR3 spans 16 residues. CDR1 and CDR2 (germline): LNHNV, YYDKDF (reference sequence).

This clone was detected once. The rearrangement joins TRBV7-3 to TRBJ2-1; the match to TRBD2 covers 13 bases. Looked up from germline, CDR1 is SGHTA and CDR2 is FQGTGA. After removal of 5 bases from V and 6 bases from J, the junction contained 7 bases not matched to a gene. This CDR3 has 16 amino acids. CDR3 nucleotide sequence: TGTGCCAGCAGCCCAAGGACTAGCGGGAGTATCAATGAGCAGTTCTTC. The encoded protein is CASSPRTSGSINEQFF.

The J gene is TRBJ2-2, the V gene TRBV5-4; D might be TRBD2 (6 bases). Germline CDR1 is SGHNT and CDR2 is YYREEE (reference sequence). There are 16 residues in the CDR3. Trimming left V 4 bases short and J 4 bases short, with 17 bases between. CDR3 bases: TGTGCCAGCAGCCCAAAGAAGGGACTTCCCACCGGGGAGCTGTTTTTT. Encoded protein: CASSPKKGLPTGELFF.

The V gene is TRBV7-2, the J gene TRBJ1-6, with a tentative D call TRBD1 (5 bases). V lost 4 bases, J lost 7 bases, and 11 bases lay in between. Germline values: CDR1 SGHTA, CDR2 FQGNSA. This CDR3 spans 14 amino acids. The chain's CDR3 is CASSSQGRNSPLHF. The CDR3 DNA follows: TGTGCCAGCAGCTCCCAGGGTAGGAATTCACCCCTCCACTTT. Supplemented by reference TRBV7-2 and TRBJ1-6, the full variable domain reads GAGVSQSPSNKVTEKGKDVELRCDPISGHTALYWYRQSLGQGLEFLIYFQGNSAPDKSGLPSDRFSAERTGGSVSTLTIQRTQQEDSAVYLCASSSQGRNSPLHFGNGTRLTVT.

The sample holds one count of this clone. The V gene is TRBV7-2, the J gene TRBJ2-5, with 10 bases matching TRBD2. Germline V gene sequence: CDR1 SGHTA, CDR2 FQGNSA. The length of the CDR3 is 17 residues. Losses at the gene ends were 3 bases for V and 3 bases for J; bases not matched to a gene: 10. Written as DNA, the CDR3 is TGTGCCAGCAGCTTCCATTCTCTAGCGGGAGAAAAAGAGACCCAGTACTTC. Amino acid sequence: CASSFHSLAGEKETQYF. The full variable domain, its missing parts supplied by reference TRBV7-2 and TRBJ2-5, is GAGVSQSPSNKVTEKGKDVELRCDPISGHTALYWYRQSLGQGLEFLIYFQGNSAPDKSGLPSDRFSAERTGGSVSTLTIQRTQQEDSAVYLCASSFHSLAGEKETQYFGPGTRLLVL.

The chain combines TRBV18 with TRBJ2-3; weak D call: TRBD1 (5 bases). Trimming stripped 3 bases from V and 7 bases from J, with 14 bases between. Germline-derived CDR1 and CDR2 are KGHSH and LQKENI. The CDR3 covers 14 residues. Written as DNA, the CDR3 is TGTGCCAGCTCACCGGCAGGGTATTCGAATACGCAGTATTTT. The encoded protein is CASSPAGYSNTQYF.

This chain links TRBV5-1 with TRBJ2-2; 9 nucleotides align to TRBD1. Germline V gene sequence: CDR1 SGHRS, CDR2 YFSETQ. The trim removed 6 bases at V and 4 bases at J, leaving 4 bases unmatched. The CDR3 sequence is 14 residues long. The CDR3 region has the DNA TGCGCCAGCAAAACGACAGGGGGCACCGGGGAGCTGTTTTTT. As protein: CASKTTGGTGELFF.

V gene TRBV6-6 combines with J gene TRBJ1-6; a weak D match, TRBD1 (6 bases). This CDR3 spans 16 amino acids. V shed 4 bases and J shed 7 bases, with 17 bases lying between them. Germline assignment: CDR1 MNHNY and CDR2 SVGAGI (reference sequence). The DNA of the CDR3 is TGTGCCAGCAGTTCCCCCAAGGACAGCATAAATTCACCCCTCCACTTT. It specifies CASSSPKDSINSPLHF.

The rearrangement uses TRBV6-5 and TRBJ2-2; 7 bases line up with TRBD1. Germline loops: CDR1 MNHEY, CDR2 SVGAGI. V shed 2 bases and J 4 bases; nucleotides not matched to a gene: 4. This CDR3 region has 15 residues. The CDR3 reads CASSYEGGVTGELFF. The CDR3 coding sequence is TGTGCCAGCAGTTACGAAGGGGGCGTCACCGGGGAGCTGTTTTTT.

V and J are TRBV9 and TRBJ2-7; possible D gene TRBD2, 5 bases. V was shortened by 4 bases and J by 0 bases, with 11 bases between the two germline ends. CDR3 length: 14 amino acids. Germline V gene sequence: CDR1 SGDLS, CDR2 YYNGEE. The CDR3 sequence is CASSKAGSSYEQYF. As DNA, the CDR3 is TGTGCCAGCAGCAAGGCGGGTAGCTCCTACGAGCAGTACTTC.

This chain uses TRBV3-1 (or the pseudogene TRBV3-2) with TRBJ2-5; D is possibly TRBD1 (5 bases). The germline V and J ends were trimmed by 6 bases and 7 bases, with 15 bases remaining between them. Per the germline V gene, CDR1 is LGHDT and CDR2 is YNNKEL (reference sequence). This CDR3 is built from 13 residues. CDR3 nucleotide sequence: TGTGCCAGCAGTCCCAGGGCCTTTGGGACCCAGTACTTC. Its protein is CASSPRAFGTQYF.

DNA for the CDR3: TGTGCCAGCAGTGGACAGGGCGGGAACACTGAAGCTTTCTTT. Protein sequence: CASSGQGGNTEAFF. This chain links TRBV2 with TRBJ1-1; 7 nucleotides agree with TRBD1. V lost 4 bases and J lost 1; bases outside the gene matches: 3. CDR1 and CDR2 from the germline V gene are SNHLY and FYNNEI. The CDR3 runs to 14 residues.